The rows below give T cell receptor beta chains drawn from one sample of a study of shared clonotypes between healthy human individuals. Method: immunoSEQ multiplex PCR; TCRdb's copy keeps in-frame clones and lacks some. The sample contains over a million clones, 96% of which appear only once. Source material: naive CD4+ T cells sorted from blood. These receptors all stem from a man aged 25-45 years in good health. Each CDR3 is given with its conserved first and last residue. Each record gives: J gene, D gene, V gene, clone size, CDR3 protein, CDR3 DNA. D genes are given only for firm matches. Clone size is stated in some rows and not others, as once, few, many or a class when expanded.

TRBJ2-1,TRBD2,TRBV19,.,CASNRRSSGSNEQFF,TGTGCCAGTAACCGGCGGTCTAGCGGGAGCAATGAGCAGTTCTTC
TRBJ2-2,.,TRBV10-1,few,CASSRDLAGELFF,TGCGCCAGCAGTAGGGACCTCGCAGGGGAGCTGTTTTTT
TRBJ2-1,TRBD2,TRBV9,.,CASSVLAGSYNEQFF,TGTGCCAGCAGCGTTCTAGCGGGATCCTACAATGAGCAGTTCTTC
TRBJ2-7,.,TRBV5-5,once,CASSPGRDYEQYF,TGTGCCAGCAGCCCCGGACGGGACTACGAGCAGTACTTC
TRBJ2-7,.,TRBV6-5,.,CASRNPRGSYEQYF,TGTGCCAGCAGAAACCCAAGAGGTTCCTACGAGCAGTACTTC
TRBJ2-5,TRBD2,TRBV30,.,CAWTLGLAGETQYF,TGTGCCTGGACCCTCGGACTAGCGGGAGAGACCCAGTACTTC
TRBJ1-5,TRBD1,TRBV6-5,.,CASSYSSDRGQPQHF,TGTGCCAGCAGTTACTCCTCGGACAGGGGGCAGCCCCAGCATTTT
TRBJ2-5,.,TRBV5-1,.,CASSFGETQYF,TGCGCCAGCAGTTTCGGAGAGACCCAGTACTTC
TRBJ1-2,.,TRBV6-1,.,CASSLDSNYGYTF,TGTGCCAGCAGCTTAGACAGCAACTATGGCTACACCTTC
TRBJ1-2,.,TRBV19,.,CASRSLGSPLAYGYTF,TGTGCCAGTCGTTCTTTAGGGAGCCCTTTGGCCTATGGCTACACCTTC
TRBJ2-1,.,TRBV5-1,.,CASSLANPVYNEQFF,TGCGCCAGCAGCTTGGCCAACCCAGTTTACAATGAGCAGTTCTTC
TRBJ2-1,TRBD2,TRBV20-1,.,CSAGGVNEQFF,TGCAGTGCTGGGGGGGTTAATGAGCAGTTCTTC
TRBJ2-3,.,TRBV19,.,CASSERRGDTQYF,TGTGCCAGTAGTGAACGGAGAGGGGATACGCAGTATTTT
TRBJ1-3,TRBD1,TRBV7-2,once,CASSPGTGSSGNTIYF,TGTGCCAGCAGCCCTGGGACAGGTAGCTCTGGAAACACCATATATTTT
TRBJ2-3,.,TRBV28,.,CASSFRGSDTQYF,TGTGCCAGCAGTTTCCGGGGCTCAGATACGCAGTATTTT
TRBJ2-3,TRBD2,TRBV7-7,.,CASSLGLAGTDTQYF,TGTGCCAGCAGCTTGGGACTAGCGGGGACAGATACGCAGTATTTT
TRBJ2-1,.,TRBV6-6,.,CASSSLGYNEQFF,TGTGCCAGCAGTTCCCTGGGATACAATGAGCAGTTCTTC
TRBJ2-3,TRBD2,TRBV7-9,.,CASSLGSGRITDTQYF,TGTGCCAGCAGCTTGGGTAGCGGGAGAATCACAGATACGCAGTATTTT
TRBJ2-3,.,TRBV6-1,.,CASSAATSGTPTQYF,TGTGCCAGCAGTGCGGCGACATCTGGGACCCCTACGCAGTATTTT
TRBJ2-1,.,TRBV11-2,.,CASSFSAVYNEQFF,TGTGCCAGCAGCTTTTCGGCGGTTTACAATGAGCAGTTCTTC
TRBJ2-7,.,TRBV11-2,.,CASSLSRFEQYF,TGTGCCAGCAGCTTATCGCGTTTCGAGCAGTACTTC
TRBJ1-4,TRBD1,TRBV4-1,.,CASAETGNEKLFF,TGCGCCAGCGCCGAGACAGGGAATGAAAAACTGTTTTTT
TRBJ2-3,.,TRBV11-2,.,CASSQFGGTQYF,TGTGCCAGCAGCCAGTTCGGGGGTACGCAGTATTTT
TRBJ2-7,TRBD1,TRBV6-5,.,CASSSPGQGAWEQYF,TGTGCCAGCAGTTCTCCGGGACAGGGTGCTTGGGAGCAGTACTTC
TRBJ2-1,.,TRBV19,.,CASSIPSSNEQFF,TGTGCCAGTAGTATCCCTAGCTCCAATGAGCAGTTCTTC
TRBJ2-3,.,TRBV5-1,once,CASSFQHSTRRNTDTQYF,TGCGCCAGCAGCTTCCAGCACAGCACACGAAGAAACACAGATACGCAGTATTTT
TRBJ2-5,TRBD1,TRBV28,.,CAIMDRVGETQYF,TGTGCCATCATGGACAGGGTGGGAGAGACCCAGTACTTC
TRBJ1-5,.,TRBV7-2,few,CASRAGSQPQHF,TGTGCCAGCAGGGCAGGGTCTCAGCCCCAGCATTTT
TRBJ2-7,TRBD1,TRBV5-1,.,CASRLGPGQGIDGTYEQYF,TGCGCCAGCAGATTAGGGCCGGGACAGGGGATAGACGGCACCTACGAGCAGTACTTC
TRBJ2-3,TRBD1,TRBV28,once,CASSLRGQVTDTQYF,TGTGCCAGCAGCTTACGGGGACAGGTGACAGATACGCAGTATTTT
TRBJ2-7,TRBD2,TRBV18,.,CASSPRGEGLIYEQYF,TGTGCCAGCTCACCACGGGGGGAGGGACTAATCTACGAGCAGTACTTC
TRBJ2-1,.,TRBV28,.,CASRPSVRRAVNEQFF,TGTGCCAGCAGACCCAGCGTGAGGAGGGCCGTCAATGAGCAGTTCTTC
TRBJ2-7,.,TRBV4-3,.,CASSQREGSPYEQYF,TGCGCCAGCAGCCAAAGAGAAGGGTCCCCCTACGAGCAGTACTTC
TRBJ1-4,TRBD1,TRBV28,.,CASSLLGTGSEKLFF,TGTGCCAGCAGTTTGTTGGGGACAGGGAGCGAAAAACTGTTTTTT
TRBJ2-5,.,TRBV5-1,.,CASSLDVKTQYF,TGCGCCAGCAGCTTGGACGTGAAGACCCAGTACTTC
TRBJ1-2,TRBD1,TRBV5-1,once,CASSISQDRAVGYTF,TGCGCCAGCAGCATCTCCCAGGACAGGGCGGTAGGCTACACCTTC
TRBJ2-3,TRBD2,TRBV27,.,CAPLRISGRMADTQYF,TGTGCCCCCTTGAGGATAAGCGGGAGGATGGCAGATACGCAGTATTTT
TRBJ1-5,.,TRBV7-2,.,CASSLGGGGSNQPQHF,TGTGCCAGCAGCTTAGGGGGCGGGGGGAGCAATCAGCCCCAGCATTTT
TRBJ2-7,.,TRBV21-1,.,CASSGTSGSPYEQYF,TGTGCCAGCAGCGGAACTAGCGGGAGTCCCTACGAGCAGTACTTC
TRBJ2-5,TRBD1,TRBV6-1,.,CASRGQGWETQYF,TGTGCCAGCAGGGGACAGGGCTGGGAGACCCAGTACTTC
TRBJ2-5,.,TRBV28,.,CASSSPFSGQETQYF,TGTGCCAGCAGTTCCCCATTCAGCGGTCAAGAGACCCAGTACTTC
TRBJ2-7,.,TRBV28,.,CASRTLREQYF,TGTGCCAGCAGGACACTCCGCGAGCAGTACTTC
TRBJ2-2,TRBD1,TRBV18,.,CASSRRGQGANTGELFF,TGTGCCAGCTCCCGCCGGGGACAGGGGGCGAACACCGGGGAGCTGTTTTTT
TRBJ2-3,.,TRBV5-5,.,CASSLAGGTDTQYF,TGTGCCAGCAGCTTGGCCGGCGGGACAGATACGCAGTATTTT
TRBJ1-4,.,TRBV29-1,few,CSVLGRGNEKLFF,TGCAGCGTTCTGGGGCGGGGGAATGAAAAACTGTTTTTT